A selection of T cell receptor beta chains follows, all from one sample in a study of cytomegalovirus exposure and HLA in healthy donors. Method: immunoSEQ multiplex PCR; TCRdb's copy keeps in-frame clones and lacks some. The sample has 90,000 to 150,000 clones; roughly 86% are singletons. Sequences were obtained from PBMCs. The receptors shown here come from a man between 18 and 29 years old in good health and CMV-seronegative. The CDR3 runs from the conserved cysteine through the conserved F or W. The D gene is left open where the match is weak. Clone size is given for some rows only: seen once, a few or many times, or a class if the clone is expanded.

J | D | size | V | DNA | CDR3
TRBJ1-1 | TRBD1 | - | TRBV25-1 | TGTGCCAGCAGTACAGGGGTGAACACTGAAGCTTTCTTT | CASSTGVNTEAFF
TRBJ2-3 | TRBD1 | - | TRBV4-1 | TGCGCCAGCAGCTTTCGACAGGGGGACACAGATACGCAGTATTTT | CASSFRQGDTDTQYF
TRBJ2-5 | - | once | TRBV11-1 | TGTGCCAGCAGCTTACCCCTAGGCGAACCCCAAGAGACCCAGTACTTC | CASSLPLGEPQETQYF
TRBJ2-5 | TRBD2 | - | TRBV11-2 | TGTGCCAGCAGCGGGGGAGGACTAGAGGAGACCCAGTACTTC | CASSGGGLEETQYF
TRBJ2-1 | TRBD2 | - | TRBV2 | TGTGCCAGCAGGATACTAGCGGGAGGTGAGCAGTTCTTC | CASRILAGGEQFF
TRBJ2-3 | TRBD1 | - | TRBV30 | TGTGCCTGGAGCGGAGGGGCAGGGGGCGGCGGTACGTGGAGGACAGATACGCAGTATTTT | CAWSGGAGGGGTWRTDTQYF
TRBJ2-3 | TRBD2 | - | TRBV5-4 | TGTGCCAGCAGCGGGACTAGCGGGGGCCGCACAGATACGCAGTATTTT | CASSGTSGGRTDTQYF
TRBJ2-7 | - | - | TRBV2 | TGTGCCAGCAGAGTCGGAGGGTATAAACAACAGAGCTCCTACGAGCAGTACTTC | CASRVGGYKQQSSYEQYF
TRBJ2-7 | TRBD1 | few | TRBV5-1 | TGCGCCAGCAGCTTGCCAGGGGGAGCCTACGAGCAGTACTTC | CASSLPGGAYEQYF
TRBJ1-2 | - | - | TRBV7-9 | TGTGCCAGCAGCCAATTACAGGTTAACTATGGCTACACCTTC | CASSQLQVNYGYTF
TRBJ1-6 | TRBD1 | few | TRBV19 | TGTGCCAGTAGTATGGGACAGTCTAATTCACCCCTCCACTTT | CASSMGQSNSPLHF
TRBJ1-1 | - | - | TRBV7-9 | TGTGCCAGCAGCGTACAGGCGAACACTGAAGCTTTCTTT | CASSVQANTEAFF
TRBJ1-2 | - | few | TRBV19 | TGTGCCAGTAGGCTACGGGGGAACTATGGCTACACCTTC | CASRLRGNYGYTF
TRBJ1-5 | - | - | TRBV27 | TGTGCCAGCAGTTTGGGAGGGGGCAATCAGCCCCAGCATTTT | CASSLGGGNQPQHF
TRBJ2-3 | - | - | TRBV9 | TGTGCCAGCAGCGTTCGGGGTACAGATACGCAGTATTTT | CASSVRGTDTQYF
TRBJ1-2 | TRBD1 | - | TRBV11-2 | TGTGCCAGCAGCATCGGACAGGGGAAGAGGATTGTGGTTGGCTACACCTTC | CASSIGQGKRIVVGYTF
TRBJ1-1 | TRBD1 | - | TRBV5-6 | TGTGCCAGCAGCTCTACAGGGGGCCGGGACACTGAAGCTTTCTTT | CASSSTGGRDTEAFF
TRBJ1-1 | TRBD1 | - | TRBV7-2 | TGTGCCAGCAGCTTAACAGGACAGGGGAACACTGAAGCTTTCTTT | CASSLTGQGNTEAFF
TRBJ1-1 | - | - | TRBV27 | TGTGCCAGCAACCATGGGGGGGGAGGGGTGAATACTGAAGCTTTCTTT | CASNHGGGGVNTEAFF
TRBJ1-1 | - | - | TRBV5-1 | TGCGCCAGCAGCTTGTCGGAGGGTTGGACTGAAGCTTTCTTT | CASSLSEGWTEAFF
TRBJ2-3 | TRBD2 | - | TRBV6-5 | TGTGCCAGCAGGAGTAGCGGGAGTGGGGATACGCAGTATTTT | CASRSSGSGDTQYF
TRBJ2-7 | - | - | TRBV29-1 | TGCAGCGTTGAAGAGAGAGGGGAGCAGTACTTC | CSVEERGEQYF
TRBJ1-1 | - | - | TRBV10-3 | TGTGCCATCAGGGGCAGGGTTTCTGCTGAAGCTTTCTTT | CAIRGRVSAEAFF
TRBJ2-3 | TRBD2 | few | TRBV14 | TGTGCCAGCAGCCAGGGACTAGCGTCCCATACGCAGTATTTT | CASSQGLASHTQYF
TRBJ2-2 | - | - | TRBV10-3 | TGTGCCAGCCGCAGGGGGGAAAACACCGGGGAGCTGTTTTTT | CASRRGENTGELFF
TRBJ1-1 | TRBD1 | - | TRBV14 | TGTGCCAGCAGCCAAGATCTGACCGGGACAGGGATGAACACTGAAGCTTTCTTT | CASSQDLTGTGMNTEAFF
TRBJ1-1 | - | - | TRBV30 | TGTGCCTGGAGTGGACAGCTGGCTGAAGCTTTCTTT | CAWSGQLAEAFF
TRBJ2-5 | TRBD1 | - | TRBV6-6 | TGTGCCAGCAGTAAGGACAGGGGATTTCGAGAGACCCAGTACTTC | CASSKDRGFRETQYF
TRBJ1-1 | - | - | TRBV20-1 | TGCAGTGTGGGGGGGAACACTGAAGCTTTCTTT | CSVGGNTEAFF
TRBJ2-2 | - | - | TRBV2 | TGTGCCAGCCGGGACACCGGGGAGCTGTTTTTT | CASRDTGELFF
TRBJ2-7 | TRBD1 | once | TRBV6-1 | TGTGCCAGCGACGACAGGGGAGCCTACGAGCAGTACTTC | CASDDRGAYEQYF
TRBJ2-3 | TRBD2 | - | TRBV9 | TGTGCCAGCAGCCATAGCGGGGACGCAGATACGCAGTATTTT | CASSHSGDADTQYF
TRBJ1-2 | - | - | TRBV30 | TGTGCCTGGACCCCGGGGGAGTTCCACTATGGCTACACCTTC | CAWTPGEFHYGYTF
TRBJ1-2 | TRBD1 | - | TRBV2 | TGTGCCAGCACAGGACAGGGATCTAACTATGGCTACACCTTC | CASTGQGSNYGYTF
TRBJ2-7 | - | - | TRBV12-5 | TGTGCTAGTGGTCCCCACCCTTCCAGCTACGAGCAGTACTTC | CASGPHPSSYEQYF
TRBJ2-2 | - | - | TRBV5-1 | TGCGCCAGCAGCTTCCCCACAGGGACGGGCACCGGGGAGCTGTTTTTT | CASSFPTGTGTGELFF
TRBJ1-1 | TRBD1 | few | TRBV29-1 | TGCAGCGTTGCCCCACAGGGGGCATCGGCTTTCTTT | CSVAPQGASAFF
TRBJ1-6 | - | - | TRBV7-9 | TGTGCCAGCAGCTCAAGCGGGGGGGGCCCGGGAGATTCACCCCTCCACTTT | CASSSSGGGPGDSPLHF
TRBJ1-1 | - | - | TRBV19 | TGTGCCAGTAGTATGGGAGATGAAGCTTTCTTT | CASSMGDEAFF
TRBJ2-5 | TRBD1 | - | TRBV5-1 | TGCGCCAGCAGCTTGGGGACAGGGTTGGAGACCCAGTACTTC | CASSLGTGLETQYF
TRBJ2-6 | - | - | TRBV5-4 | TGTGCCAGCAGCGCACGAGACAGAGCTTCTGGGGCCAACGTCCTGACTTTC | CASSARDRASGANVLTF
TRBJ1-5 | TRBD1 | - | TRBV18 | TGTGCCAGCTCACCCGGGACAGGTCGGGAGCCCCAGCATTTT | CASSPGTGREPQHF
TRBJ1-1 | - | - | TRBV5-1 | TGCGCCAGCAGCCCCCGGCCCATCAGAGGTCGCACTGAAGCTTTCTTT | CASSPRPIRGRTEAFF
TRBJ2-1 | TRBD1 | - | TRBV10-2 | TGCGCCAGCAGTGCCCCCGGGACAGGGCCCTACAATGAGCAGTTCTTC | CASSAPGTGPYNEQFF
TRBJ1-2 | TRBD1 | - | TRBV27 | TGTGCCAGCAGTTCCCTACAGGGGGAGGACTATGGCTACACCTTC | CASSSLQGEDYGYTF
TRBJ2-5 | TRBD2 | - | TRBV5-6 | TGTGCCAGCAGCCAGGGACTAGCGGGACAAGAGACCCAGTACTTC | CASSQGLAGQETQYF
TRBJ1-1 | - | few | TRBV5-6 | TGTGCCAGCAGCTTGACCTATAACACTGAAGCTTTCTTT | CASSLTYNTEAFF
TRBJ2-7 | TRBD1 | - | TRBV11-2 | TGTGCCAGCAGCTTAGGATGGACAGGTAGCTCCTACGAGCAGTACTTC | CASSLGWTGSSYEQYF
TRBJ1-1 | TRBD1 | - | TRBV7-9 | TGTGCCAGCAGCTTAGCCGGGACAGTGAACACTGAAGCTTTCTTT | CASSLAGTVNTEAFF
TRBJ1-1 | TRBD1 | - | TRBV29-1 | TGCAGCGCCCGACAGGGGGAGAACACTGAAGCTTTCTTT | CSARQGENTEAFF
TRBJ1-1 | - | - | TRBV9 | TGTGCCAGCAGCGACCATGGGGGGGGCCCCGAAGCTTTCTTT | CASSDHGGGPEAFF
TRBJ1-5 | - | - | TRBV7-6 | TGTGCCAGCAGCCCCTCGGGTCAGCCCCAGCATTTT | CASSPSGQPQHF
TRBJ1-5 | - | once | TRBV6-1 | TGTGCCAGCAGTGTCTTGGGGGCGGGTCAGCCCCAGCATTTT | CASSVLGAGQPQHF
TRBJ2-5 | - | - | TRBV7-2 | TGTGCCAGCAGCTTAGGGGGCAGGCAAGAGACCCAGTACTTC | CASSLGGRQETQYF
TRBJ1-2 | TRBD1 | once | TRBV6-6 | TGTGCCAGCAGTGAGACAGGGAATGGCTACACCTTC | CASSETGNGYTF